The TCR beta chain described here comes from a study of a mutant IDH1 vaccine in newly diagnosed glioma. The overall study: Across weeks 1, 3, 5, 7, 11, 15, 19 and 23, patients received a vaccination each time, eight in all. First vaccine doses came 4-6 weeks after radiotherapy alone, or with temozolomide cycles. Treated patients showed a male proportion of roughly 60%, a female proportion of roughly 38%, and a mean age of around 40 years.

Indicated time point: week 23, last vaccination. Vaccination comprised doses that each held 300 ug of mutant IDH1 20-mer peptide, plus topical imiquimod. Germline V gives CDR1 SGHRS, CDR2 YFSETQ. V dropped 1 base and J dropped 2 bases, with 0 bases sitting between them. This CDR3 region has 11 residues. Remarks on this clone: Antigen: not known.

TCRdb's table, derived via immunoSEQ multiplex PCR, lists solely in-frame clones and lacks some. The sample carries approximately 30,000 clones, 82% recorded once. Study observations and caveats: Alterations occurring in top peripheral T cell clonotypes seemed unrelated to pseudoprogression.

The source is a woman younger than 45 with glioma. Sequenced material: PBMCs, taken from a glioma patient whose treatment included an IDH1 peptide vaccine. V usage is TRBV5-1 and J usage is TRBJ2-5; D not certain. CDR3 nucleotide sequence: TGCGCCAGCAGCTTGCAAGAGACCCAGTACTTC. It codes for CASSLQETQYF.